The 2 T cell receptor beta chains below all came from one sample that was sequenced in a study of blood T cell repertoires in COVID-19. Repertoires were generated with immunoSEQ multiplex PCR, while TCRdb's copy carries only in-frame clones and drops some. The sample records roughly 90,000 clones, approximately 89% being singletons. Input material: peripheral blood. Receptor source: a man aged 45-65 years with acute or convalescent COVID-19.

J is TRBJ2-3 and V is TRBV4-1; 7 positions match TRBD1. The CDR3 is 16 residues long. The ends lost 1 base at V and 3 bases at J; junction bases unmatched: 7. Germline V gene sequence: CDR1 MGHRA, CDR2 YSYEKL. The CDR3 here is CASSQVDRARTDTQYF. CDR3 in DNA: TGCGCCAGCAGCCAAGTTGACAGGGCGCGTACAGATACGCAGTATTTT.

The J gene is TRBJ1-2, the V gene TRBV3-1 (or the pseudogene TRBV3-2); a possible D gene is TRBD1 (6 bases). V was trimmed by 4 bases and J by 4 bases, leaving 16 bases between them. Germline CDR1 LGHDT, CDR2 YNNKEL (reference sequence). This CDR3 spans 15 amino acids. The CDR3 bases are TGTGCCAGCAGCCCTGCAACAAGGGGGATCTATGGCTACACCTTC. This sequence encodes CASSPATRGIYGYTF.